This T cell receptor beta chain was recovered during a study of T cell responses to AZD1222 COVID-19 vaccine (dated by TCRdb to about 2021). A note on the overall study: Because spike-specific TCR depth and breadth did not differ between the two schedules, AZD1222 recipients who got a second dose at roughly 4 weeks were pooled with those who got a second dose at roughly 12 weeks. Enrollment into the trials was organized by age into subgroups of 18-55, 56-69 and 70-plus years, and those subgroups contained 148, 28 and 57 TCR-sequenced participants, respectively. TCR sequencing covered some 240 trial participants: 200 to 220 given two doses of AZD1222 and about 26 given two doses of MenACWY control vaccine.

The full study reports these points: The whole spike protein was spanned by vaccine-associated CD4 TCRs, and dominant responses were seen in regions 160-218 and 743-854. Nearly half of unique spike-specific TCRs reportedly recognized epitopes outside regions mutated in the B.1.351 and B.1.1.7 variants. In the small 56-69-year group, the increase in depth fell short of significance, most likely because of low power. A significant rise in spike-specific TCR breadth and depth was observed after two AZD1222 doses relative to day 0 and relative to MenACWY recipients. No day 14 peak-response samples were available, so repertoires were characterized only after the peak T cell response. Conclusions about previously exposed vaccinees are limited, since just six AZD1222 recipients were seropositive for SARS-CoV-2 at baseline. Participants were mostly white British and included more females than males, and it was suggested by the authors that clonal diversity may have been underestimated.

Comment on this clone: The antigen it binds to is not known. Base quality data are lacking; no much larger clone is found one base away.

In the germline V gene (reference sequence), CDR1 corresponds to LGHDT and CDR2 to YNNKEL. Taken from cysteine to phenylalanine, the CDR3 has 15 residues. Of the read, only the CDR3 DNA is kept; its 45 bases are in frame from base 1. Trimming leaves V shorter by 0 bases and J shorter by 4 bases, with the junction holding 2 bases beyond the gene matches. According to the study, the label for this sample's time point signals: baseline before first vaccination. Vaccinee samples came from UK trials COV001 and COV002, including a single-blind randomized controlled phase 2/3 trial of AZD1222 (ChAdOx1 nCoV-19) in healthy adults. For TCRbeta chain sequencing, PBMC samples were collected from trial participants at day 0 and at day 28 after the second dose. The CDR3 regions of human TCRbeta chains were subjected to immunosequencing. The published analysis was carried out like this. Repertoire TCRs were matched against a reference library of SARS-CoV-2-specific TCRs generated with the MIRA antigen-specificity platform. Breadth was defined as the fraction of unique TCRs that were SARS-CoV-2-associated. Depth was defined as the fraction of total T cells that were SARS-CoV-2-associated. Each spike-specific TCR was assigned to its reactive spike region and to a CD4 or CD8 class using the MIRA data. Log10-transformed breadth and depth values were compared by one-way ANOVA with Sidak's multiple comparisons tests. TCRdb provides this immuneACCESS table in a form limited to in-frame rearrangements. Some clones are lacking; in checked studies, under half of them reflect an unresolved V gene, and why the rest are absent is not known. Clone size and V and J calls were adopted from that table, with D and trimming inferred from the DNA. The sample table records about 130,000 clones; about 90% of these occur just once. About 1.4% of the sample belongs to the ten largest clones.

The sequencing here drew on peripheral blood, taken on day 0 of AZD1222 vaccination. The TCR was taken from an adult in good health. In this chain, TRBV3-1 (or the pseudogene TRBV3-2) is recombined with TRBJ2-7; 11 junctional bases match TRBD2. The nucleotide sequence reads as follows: TGTGCCAGCAGCCAAGAAGGGACTAGCGGATACGAGCAGTACTTC. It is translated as CASSQEGTSGYEQYF.